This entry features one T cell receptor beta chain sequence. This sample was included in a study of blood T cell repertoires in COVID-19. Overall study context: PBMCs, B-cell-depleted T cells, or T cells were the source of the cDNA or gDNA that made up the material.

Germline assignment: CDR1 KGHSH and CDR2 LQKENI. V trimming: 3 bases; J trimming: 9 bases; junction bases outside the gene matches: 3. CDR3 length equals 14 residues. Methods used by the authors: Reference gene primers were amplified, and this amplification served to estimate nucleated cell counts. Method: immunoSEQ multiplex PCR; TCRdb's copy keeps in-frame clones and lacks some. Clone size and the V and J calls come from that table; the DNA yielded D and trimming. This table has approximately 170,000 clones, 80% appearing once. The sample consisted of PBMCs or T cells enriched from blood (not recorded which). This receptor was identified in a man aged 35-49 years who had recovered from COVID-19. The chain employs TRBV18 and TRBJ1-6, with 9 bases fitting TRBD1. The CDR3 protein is CASSPGTGTSPLHF. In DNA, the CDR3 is TGTGCCAGCTCACCTGGGACAGGGACTTCACCCCTCCACTTT.